One and the same sample provided the 16 T cell receptor beta chains below, sequenced in a study of blood T cell repertoires in COVID-19. The method was immunoSEQ multiplex PCR; TCRdb's version includes in-frame clones alone and lacks a portion of them. The sample lists 90,000 to 110,000 clones, roughly 82% occurring once. Sequencing was performed on peripheral blood. The receptors shown here come from an elderly woman with active or convalescent COVID-19.

The CDR3 DNA reads TGTGCCAGTAGTCCCCCGGGACAGGGGGCTTCCCATACGCAGTATTTT. Its protein is CASSPPGQGASHTQYF. The rearrangement uses TRBV19 and TRBJ2-3, with 12 bases fitting TRBD1. V was pared by 5 bases and J by 7 bases, with 10 bases of the junction left unmatched. The germline CDR1 and CDR2 sequences are LNHDA and SQIVND (reference sequence). This CDR3 spans 16 amino acids.

The chain employs TRBV3-1 (or the pseudogene TRBV3-2) and TRBJ2-5, with D possibly matching TRBD1 (6 bases). In germline, CDR1 is LGHDT, CDR2 YNNKEL (reference sequence). This CDR3 has 17 residues. Trimming removed 4 bases from V and 1 base from J, with 19 bases in between. This CDR3 is CASSLLGGTRGQETQYF. In DNA form, the CDR3 reads TGTGCCAGCAGCCTCCTTGGGGGCACACGTGGCCAAGAGACCCAGTACTTC.

The chain recombines TRBV6-5 with TRBJ2-2, with TRBD2 identical over 7 bases. V gave up 6 bases and J gave up 7 bases; unmatched junction bases: 8. The CDR3 covers 14 residues. Germline CDR1 is MNHEY and CDR2 is SVGAGI. The CDR3 DNA follows: TGTGCCAGCAGGACGCGGGAGACAAACGGGGAGCTGTTTTTT. Translating it yields CASRTRETNGELFF.

The chain employs TRBV12-3 or TRBV12-4 and TRBJ2-7; D is unresolved. This CDR3 has 13 residues. Deletions cut 1 base from V and 4 bases from J, with 8 bases between. CDR3 sequence (DNA): TGTGCCAGCAGTTTAGGTTCCCGGTACGAGCAGTACTTC. Translation gives CASSLGSRYEQYF.

V and J are TRBV6-6 and TRBJ2-1; TRBD2 matches 12 bases. Germline V gene sequence: CDR1 MNHNY, CDR2 SVGAGI (reference sequence). Germline trimming cut 4 bases from V and 10 bases from J; bases unmatched to any gene: 11. The CDR3 is made up of 16 amino acids. DNA for the CDR3: TGTGCCAGCAGTTGGCCCCTAGCGGGAGGGCCAGGGGAGCAGTTCTTC. Translating gives CASSWPLAGGPGEQFF.

CDR3 residues: CASSVAGGPMGSYNEQFF. CDR3 in DNA: TGTGCCAGCAGCGTAGCGGGAGGGCCCATGGGGTCCTACAATGAGCAGTTCTTC. The V call is TRBV6-4, the J call TRBJ2-1, with 11 bases that match TRBD2. Germline V gives CDR1 MRHNA, CDR2 SNTAGT. This CDR3 region has 18 residues. The ends lost 6 bases at V and 1 base at J; junction bases unmatched: 11.

The V and J genes are TRBV5-1 and TRBJ2-6; TRBD1 might be the D (6 bases). The CDR3 spans 16 residues. Germline V CDR1 and CDR2: SGHRS, YFSETQ. The ends were cut back, 4 bases at V and 2 bases at J, with 13 bases in the middle. CDR3 loop: CASSLTGTPGANVLTF. As DNA, the CDR3 is TGCGCCAGCAGCCTTACAGGGACCCCTGGGGCCAACGTCCTGACTTTC.

V gene TRBV18 combines with J gene TRBJ1-4, with D unresolved. This CDR3 spans 15 amino acids. CDR1 and CDR2 (germline): KGHSH, LQKENI. V was cut by 4 bases and J by 2 bases, with 11 bases left in between. The CDR3 nucleotides are TGTGCCAGCTCACGGGTTACGGGTACTAATGAAAAACTGTTTTTT. The encoded protein is CASSRVTGTNEKLFF.

The chain has TRBV10-3 and TRBJ1-1, with D maybe TRBD1 (5 bases). The germline V and J ends were trimmed by 6 bases and 4 bases, with 18 bases remaining between them. The CDR3 spans 15 residues. Germline V gene data show CDR1 as ENHRY and CDR2 as SYGVKD. The CDR3 DNA follows: TGTGCCATCAGGCGAAATTCAGGGATAGGCACTGAAGCTTTCTTT. This codes for CAIRRNSGIGTEAFF.

This clone showed up just once. The V call is TRBV28, the J call TRBJ2-7; TRBD2 matches at 9 bases. V shed 4 bases and J 4 bases; nucleotides not matched to a gene: 5. Germline V gene lookup returns CDR1 MDHEN and CDR2 SYDVKM. CDR3 length: 14 amino acids. CDR3 sequence (DNA): TGTGCCAGCAGTTCTAGCGGGATCGGGTACGAGCAGTACTTC. It yields the protein CASSSSGIGYEQYF.

The V and J genes are TRBV20-1 and TRBJ2-7; D possibly corresponds to TRBD2 (5 bases). The germline CDR1 and CDR2 sequences are DFQATT and SNEGSKA (reference sequence). The V end was cut by 3 bases, the J end by 1 base, with 13 bases between. The CDR3 consists of 14 residues. CDR3 coding DNA: TGCAGTGCTAGTCGGAGCGGACTGTCCTACGAGCAGTACTTC. It yields the protein CSASRSGLSYEQYF.

J is TRBJ2-3 and V is TRBV7-3; 14 bases map to TRBD2. V shed 2 bases, J shed 6 bases, and the junction held 4 bases outside the gene matches. Germline values: CDR1 SGHTA, CDR2 FQGTGA. This CDR3 spans 16 amino acids. The DNA of the CDR3 is TGTGCCAGCAGCTTAGGGACTAGCGGGAGTTGGGATACGCAGTATTTT. Amino acid sequence: CASSLGTSGSWDTQYF.

The gene calls are TRBV27 and TRBJ2-1; 8 bases align to TRBD2. V lost 3 bases, J lost 4 bases, and 5 bases stayed unmatched. CDR1 MNHEY and CDR2 SMNVEV come from the germline V gene (reference sequence). The length of the CDR3 is 15 residues. The CDR3 loop is CASSFVVAGYNEQFF. In nucleotides, the CDR3 is TGTGCCAGCAGTTTCGTGGTAGCGGGATACAATGAGCAGTTCTTC.

A single count supports this clone. V is TRBV28 and J is TRBJ2-7; 7 bases agree with TRBD2. The germline V gene has CDR1 MDHEN and CDR2 SYDVKM. The J segment lost 3 bases and the V segment lost 2 bases, leaving 1 base of the junction unmatched. This CDR3 spans 13 amino acids. CDR3 DNA: TGTGCCAGCAGTTTACCGGGGGGCTACGAGCAGTACTTC. This gives the protein CASSLPGGYEQYF.

This rearrangement joins TRBV29-1 to TRBJ2-7; 9 bases agree with TRBD2. CDR3 length: 13 residues. CDR1 is SQVTM, CDR2 ANQGSEA, per germline. The CDR3, as DNA: TGCAGTGTTTACCGGCGGGGGGGTGGCGAGCAGTACTTC. This gives the protein CSVYRRGGGEQYF.

The chain has TRBV29-1 and TRBJ1-6; D perhaps matches TRBD1 (6 bases). V lost 4 bases to trimming and J lost 2 bases, with 15 bases between them. CDR1 is SQVTM, CDR2 ANQGSEA, per germline. The CDR3 contains 16 residues. The CDR3 DNA reads TGCAGCGTTGCTACAGGGTCCAGCCCCTATAATTCACCCCTCCACTTT. Protein product: CSVATGSSPYNSPLHF.